This T cell receptor beta chain was identified during a study of beta chain features in type 1 diabetes. The CDR3 sequence is 11 residues long. Germline V gene sequence: CDR1 SEHNR, CDR2 FQNEAQ (reference sequence). Trimming took 2 bases from V and 3 from J, leaving 0 bases between them. Expressed TCRB transcripts were sequenced because the entire RNA isolate underwent reverse transcription. The data were produced by immunoSEQ multiplex PCR, yet TCRdb's version contains in-frame clones alone and is incomplete. The top ten hold more than 0.045% of the sample, which has roughly 500,000 clones, approximately 10% seen once. This clone was picked up a small number of times. What it recognizes is unknown. A much larger clone lies one base from this, so it may be a read error. Other DNA sequences from this sample encode an identical CDR3 as well. Sorting of CD4+ naive, central memory, regulatory and stem cell-like memory cells was performed via CD45RO/CCR7/CD25/CD127/CD95/CD27.

Study-level results: High TCR expression in some cells could lead to their over-representation in cDNA sequencing. Compared with healthy donors, patients appeared to share more similar naive, central memory and regulatory TCRB repertoires. HLA influence on TCRB rearrangement stayed unresolved here.

This clonotype was obtained from a woman aged 18-30 years in good health. Sequenced: naive CD4+ T cells from blood. The chain couples TRBV7-9 to TRBJ2-3; D gene unclear. This CDR3 reads CASSLTDTQYF. The CDR3 region has the DNA TGTGCCAGCAGCTTAACAGATACGCAGTATTTT.